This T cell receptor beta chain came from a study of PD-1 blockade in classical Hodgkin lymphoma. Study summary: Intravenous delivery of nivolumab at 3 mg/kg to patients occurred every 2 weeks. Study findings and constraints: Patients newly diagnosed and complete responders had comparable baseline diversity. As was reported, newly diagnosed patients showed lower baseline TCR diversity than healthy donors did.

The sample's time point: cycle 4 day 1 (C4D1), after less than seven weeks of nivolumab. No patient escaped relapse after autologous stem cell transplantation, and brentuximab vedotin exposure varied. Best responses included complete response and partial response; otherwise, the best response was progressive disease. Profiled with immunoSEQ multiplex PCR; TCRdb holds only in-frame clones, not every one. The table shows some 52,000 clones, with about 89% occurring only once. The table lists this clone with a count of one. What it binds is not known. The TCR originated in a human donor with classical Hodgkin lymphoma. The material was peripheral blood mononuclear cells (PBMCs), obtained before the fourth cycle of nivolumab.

The DNA for the CDR3 is TGTGCCAGCAGCTTAGCTAGGGACGGGACAGGGATCTCGTTTGAGGCTCGGCCCCTCCACTTT. Translating it yields CASSLARDGTGISFEARPLHF. The chain combines TRBV7-2 with TRBJ1-6; 9 bases fit TRBD1. The CDR3 contains 21 residues. J lost 13 bases, V lost 0 bases, and 25 bases had no gene match. Germline V gene lookup returns CDR1 SGHTA and CDR2 FQGNSA. The full variable domain, in which reference TRBV7-2 and TRBJ1-6 provide the parts outside the CDR3, is GAGVSQSPSNKVTEKGKDVELRCDPISGHTALYWYRQSLGQGLEFLIYFQGNSAPDKSGLPSDRFSAERTGGSVSTLTIQRTQQEDSAVYLCASSLARDGTGISFEARPLHFGNGTRLTVT.